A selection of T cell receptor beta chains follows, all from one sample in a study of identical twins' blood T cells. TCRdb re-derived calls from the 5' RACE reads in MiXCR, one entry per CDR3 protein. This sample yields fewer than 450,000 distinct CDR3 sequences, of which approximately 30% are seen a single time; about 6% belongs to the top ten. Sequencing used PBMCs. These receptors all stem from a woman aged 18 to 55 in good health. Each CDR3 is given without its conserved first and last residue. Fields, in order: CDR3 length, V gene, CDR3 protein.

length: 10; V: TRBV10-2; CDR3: ATKRGYNEQF
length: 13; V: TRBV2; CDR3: ASSKVAGGPDTQY
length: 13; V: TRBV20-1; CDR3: SDKRIGRFPGELF
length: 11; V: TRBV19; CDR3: ASSMVVLGEAF
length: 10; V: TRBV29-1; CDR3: SVRTDNQPQH
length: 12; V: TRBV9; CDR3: ASSVVGVGQPQH
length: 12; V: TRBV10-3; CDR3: AISETRPTGELF
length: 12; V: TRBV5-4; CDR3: ASSLYGRTDTQY
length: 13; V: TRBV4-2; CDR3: ASSLRTGGATEAF
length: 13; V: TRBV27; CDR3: ASSFVTAGAQPQH
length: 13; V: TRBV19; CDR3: ASSIMGEGNQPQH
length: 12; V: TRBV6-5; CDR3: ASSYSISGNTIY
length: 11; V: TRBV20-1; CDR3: SARSPLAYGYA
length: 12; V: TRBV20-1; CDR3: SARRAEAPGELF
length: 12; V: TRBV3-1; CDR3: ASSQLQAQREQY
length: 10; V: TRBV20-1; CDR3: SAKDMVHEQY
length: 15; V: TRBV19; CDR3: ASSAPTSGDYQETQY
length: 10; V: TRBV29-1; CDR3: SVGFRGHEQF
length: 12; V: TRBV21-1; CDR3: ASSNPVKGPQAF
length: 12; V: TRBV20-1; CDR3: SAREDRGYNEQF
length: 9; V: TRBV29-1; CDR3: SVGSQETQY
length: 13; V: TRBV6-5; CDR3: ASWGNTANTDTQY
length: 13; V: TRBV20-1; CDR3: SARDRVAGINEQF
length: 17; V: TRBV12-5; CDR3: ASGLVLGLAGGTYNEQF
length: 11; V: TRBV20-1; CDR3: SASPQGVHEQY
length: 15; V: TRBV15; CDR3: ATSRDRSHATNEKLF
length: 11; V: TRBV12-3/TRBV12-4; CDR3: ASSLTVAGELF
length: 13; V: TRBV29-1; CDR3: SAKRGRLNTGELF
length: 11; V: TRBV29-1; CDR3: SVDYVNTGELF
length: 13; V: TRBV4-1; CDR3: ASSQEPELTATQY
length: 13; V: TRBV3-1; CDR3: ASSQQGALGEKLF
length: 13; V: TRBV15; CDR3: ATSSVFSERNEQY
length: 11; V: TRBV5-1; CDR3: ASSPDGLQPQH
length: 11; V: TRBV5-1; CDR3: ASSLGDGNTIY
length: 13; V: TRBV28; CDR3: ASSPGGQKNTEAF
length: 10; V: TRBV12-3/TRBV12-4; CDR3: ASSVEGEKLF
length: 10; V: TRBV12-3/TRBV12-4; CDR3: ASSRNGGELF
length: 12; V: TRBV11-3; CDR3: ASSLSSQEETQY